One sample yielded the 32 T cell receptor beta chains listed below, sequenced in a study of blood T cell repertoires in COVID-19. Clones were sequenced by immunoSEQ multiplex PCR, and TCRdb holds only the in-frame ones, with some missing. The table includes about 150,000 clones, approximately 79% detected once. Input material: PBMCs or T cells enriched from blood (not recorded which). These receptors all stem from a man aged 50-59 years who had recovered from COVID-19.

This clone was seen once. This chain uses TRBV6-5 with TRBJ1-2; D might be TRBD1 (5 bases). This CDR3 comprises 13 residues. Trimming took off 4 bases at V and 2 bases at J, with 8 bases between the two ends. CDR1 is MNHEY and CDR2 is SVGAGI in the germline V gene. CDR3 in amino acids: CASSLDRNYGYTF. The CDR3 coding sequence is TGTGCCAGCAGTTTAGACAGAAACTATGGCTACACCTTC.

This chain links TRBV4-1 with TRBJ1-1; D unresolved. The germline V gene has CDR1 MGHRA and CDR2 YSYEKL. The V end lost 1 base, the J end lost 5 bases, and 5 bases lay between the germline ends. This CDR3 spans 12 amino acids. The CDR3 DNA is TGCGCCAGCAGCCAAGGTCAGACTGAAGCTTTCTTT. Amino acid sequence: CASSQGQTEAFF.

The chain carries TRBV18 and TRBJ1-1, with no clear D. Germline V lookup: CDR1 KGHSH, CDR2 LQKENI. This CDR3 has 16 residues. The ends were cut back, 0 bases at V and 0 bases at J, with 11 bases in the middle. The CDR3 sequence: CASSPPSGHLNTEAFF. CDR3 DNA sequence: TGTGCCAGCTCACCACCGAGCGGGCATCTGAACACTGAAGCTTTCTTT.

This clone has a handful of counts. V gene TRBV30 combines with J gene TRBJ2-5; unclear D gene. CDR1 is GTSNPN, CDR2 SVGIG, per germline (reference sequence). V was shortened by 0 bases and J by 7 bases, with 12 bases between the two germline ends. CDR3 length equals 13 residues. The CDR3 loop is CAWSVRGVRTQYF. The CDR3, as DNA: TGTGCCTGGAGTGTACGTGGAGTTCGGACCCAGTACTTC. Full variable domain (outside the CDR3, taken from reference TRBV30 and TRBJ2-5): SQTIHQWPATLVQPVGSPLSLECTVEGTSNPNLYWYRQAAGRGLQLLFYSVGIGQISSEVPQNLSASRPQDRQFILSSKKLLLSDSGFYLCAWSVRGVRTQYFGPGTRLLVL.

The chain carries TRBV7-2 and TRBJ1-1, with 7 positions matching TRBD1. The CDR3 covers 15 residues. Germline assignment: CDR1 SGHTA and CDR2 FQGNSA. The J segment lost 5 bases and the V segment lost 5 bases, leaving 11 bases of the junction unmatched. Here the CDR3 reads CASSPGGGARTEAFF. CDR3 in DNA: TGTGCCAGCAGCCCAGGAGGGGGCGCGAGGACTGAAGCTTTCTTT.

This clone showed up just a few times. One end of the junction fails to match germline, which may point to a read error. The V call is TRBV27, the J call TRBJ1-1; 8 bases match TRBD1. The CDR3 contains 14 residues. The germline V gene encodes CDR1 MNHEY and CDR2 SMNVEV (reference sequence). The CDR3 region is CASTLTGGNTEAFF. CDR3 DNA: TGTGCCAGCACTTTAACAGGGGGAAACACTGAAGCTTTCTTT.

For the CDR3, the DNA is TGTGCCAGCAAGCCCAGACAGGGGGCTTTCTATGGCTACACCTTC. It translates to CASKPRQGAFYGYTF. V is TRBV6-5 and J is TRBJ1-2, with TRBD1 matching 10 bases. V lost 7 bases to trimming and J lost 4 bases; unmatched junction nucleotides: 9. The CDR3 is 15 residues long. CDR1 MNHEY and CDR2 SVGAGI come from the germline V gene.

The V and J genes are TRBV7-2 and TRBJ2-3; the match to TRBD2 covers 14 bases. The V gene's germline CDR1 is SGHTA and CDR2 FQGNSA. CDR3 length: 16 amino acids. V was pared by 6 bases and J by 2 bases, with 4 bases of the junction left unmatched. CDR3 bases: TGTGCCAGCAGGAAGACTAGCGGGGGGGTCACAGATACGCAGTATTTT. Its translation is CASRKTSGGVTDTQYF. Looking up the rest from reference TRBV7-2 and TRBJ2-3 gives the full variable domain: GAGVSQSPSNKVTEKGKDVELRCDPISGHTALYWYRQSLGQGLEFLIYFQGNSAPDKSGLPSDRFSAERTGGSVSTLTIQRTQQEDSAVYLCASRKTSGGVTDTQYFGPGTRLTVL.

The rearrangement joins TRBV2 to TRBJ1-4; D is undetermined. V was shortened by 6 bases and J by 8 bases, with 16 bases between the two germline ends. The CDR3 runs 14 residues. Germline assignment: CDR1 SNHLY and CDR2 FYNNEI. CDR3 bases: TGTGCCAGCAGGGACGGAGGGCCGGGGGAAAAACTGTTTTTT. Its translation: CASRDGGPGEKLFF.

The CDR3 sequence: CAISVSRDQPQHF. CDR3 sequence (DNA): TGTGCCATCAGTGTGTCCAGGGATCAGCCCCAGCATTTT. V and J are TRBV10-3 and TRBJ1-5; weak D call: TRBD1 (5 bases). This CDR3 is built from 13 residues. Germline V lookup: CDR1 ENHRY, CDR2 SYGVKD. The germline V and J ends were trimmed by 4 bases and 5 bases, with 9 bases remaining between them.

The chain carries TRBV19 and TRBJ1-5; D is unclear. CDR3 size: 15 residues. Germline assignment: CDR1 LNHDA and CDR2 SQIVND (reference sequence). Trimming pared 2 bases from V and 3 bases from J, leaving 11 bases between. CDR3 DNA sequence: TGTGCCAGTAGTATATGGTGGGCAGCCAATCAGCCCCAGCATTTT. It yields the protein CASSIWWAANQPQHF.

V is TRBV18 and J is TRBJ2-7; tentative D call: TRBD1 (6 bases). Trimming removed 3 bases at V and 0 bases at J, with 12 bases between. CDR3 length equals 15 residues. CDR1 is KGHSH and CDR2 is LQKENI in the germline V gene. In DNA, the CDR3 is TGTGCCAGCTCACCCCCATACAGGGACTCCTACGAGCAGTACTTC. This sequence encodes CASSPPYRDSYEQYF.

The chain couples TRBV6-1 to TRBJ1-5; TRBD1 matches 10 bases. Germline CDR1 reads MNHNS; CDR2 reads SASEGT. The V gene end was trimmed by 3 bases and the J gene end by 6 bases; junction bases not matched to a gene: 11. The CDR3 length is 17 residues. CDR3 residues: CASSETGGFSVSQPQHF. In DNA form, the CDR3 reads TGTGCCAGCAGTGAGACAGGGGGCTTTTCGGTCAGTCAGCCCCAGCATTTT.

The chain joins TRBV7-3 to TRBJ2-3; TRBD1 matches 8 bases. Germline lookup yields CDR1 SGHTA and CDR2 FQGTGA. The V gene end was trimmed by 1 base and the J gene end by 1 base; junction bases not matched to a gene: 4. This CDR3 spans 16 amino acids. The CDR3 DNA is TGTGCCAGCAGCTTAATCTCAGGGGGCGGCACAGATACGCAGTATTTT. This translates into CASSLISGGGTDTQYF.

V usage is TRBV2 and J usage is TRBJ1-2, with TRBD1 as a possible D gene (5 bases). Per the germline V gene, CDR1 is SNHLY and CDR2 is FYNNEI. This CDR3 is built from 14 residues. Trimming pared 4 bases from V and 2 bases from J, leaving 11 bases between. DNA for the CDR3: TGTGCCAGCAGTGTTGGGGCAGCCAACTATGGCTACACCTTC. It is translated as CASSVGAANYGYTF.

The CDR3 nucleotides are TGTGCCAGCAGCTTAGGGGGCATGGGCACAGATACGCAGTATTTT. It codes for CASSLGGMGTDTQYF. This rearrangement joins TRBV7-6 to TRBJ2-3, with D perhaps matching TRBD1 (5 bases). This CDR3 region has 15 residues. Germline CDR1 is SGHVS and CDR2 is FNYEAQ. V was clipped by 1 base and J by 1 base, with 9 bases between them.

The chain has TRBV5-6 and TRBJ1-3; D is undetermined. Germline V gene data show CDR1 as SGHDT and CDR2 as YYEEEE. The CDR3 runs to 15 residues. V was clipped by 0 bases and J by 2 bases, with 9 bases between them. This chain's CDR3 is CASSLVAGAGNTIYF. CDR3 in DNA: TGTGCCAGCAGCTTGGTAGCCGGGGCTGGAAACACCATATATTTT.

This chain links TRBV2 with TRBJ2-5, with TRBD1 matching over 11 bases. This CDR3 comprises 14 residues. Germline V gene sequence: CDR1 SNHLY, CDR2 FYNNEI. V shed 6 bases and J 1 base; nucleotides not matched to a gene: 1. The CDR3 loop reads CASRGTGGQETQYF. CDR3 coding DNA: TGTGCCAGCAGAGGGACAGGGGGCCAAGAGACCCAGTACTTC. Combining the CDR3 with reference TRBV2 and TRBJ2-5 gives the whole variable domain EPEVTQTPSHQVTQMGQEVILRCVPISNHLYFYWYRQILGQKVEFLVSFYNNEISEKSEIFDDQFSVERPDGSNFTLKIRSTKLEDSAMYFCASRGTGGQETQYFGPGTRLLVL.

J is TRBJ1-4 and V is TRBV5-1; 7 positions agree with TRBD1. The CDR3 is 14 residues long. Germline V gene sequence: CDR1 SGHRS, CDR2 YFSETQ. V dropped 4 bases and J dropped 5; count of bases not matched to a gene: 5. The CDR3 protein is CASSRTGANEKLFF. For the CDR3, the DNA is TGCGCCAGCAGCCGGACAGGCGCCAATGAAAAACTGTTTTTT.

The chain carries TRBV18 and TRBJ1-1; possibly TRBD1 for D (6 bases). Between the trimmed V and J ends, which lost 3 bases and 0 bases, there was a span of 11 bases. CDR1 is KGHSH and CDR2 is LQKENI in the germline V gene. The CDR3 contains 15 residues. CDR3 in amino acids: CASSPPTGLNTEAFF. The DNA for the CDR3 is TGTGCCAGCTCACCGCCGACAGGACTGAACACTGAAGCTTTCTTT. The variable domain in full, with the rest retrieved from reference TRBV18 and TRBJ1-1, is NAGVMQNPRHLVRRRGQEARLRCSPMKGHSHVYWYRQLPEEGLKFMVYLQKENIIDESGMPKERFSAEFPKEGPSILRIQQVVRGDSAAYFCASSPPTGLNTEAFFGQGTRLTVV.

The chain is built from TRBV27 and TRBJ2-7; TRBD1 might be the D (7 bases). This CDR3 region has 14 residues. Looked up from germline, CDR1 is MNHEY and CDR2 is SMNVEV (reference sequence). V dropped 2 bases and J dropped 5 bases, with 13 bases sitting between them. This CDR3 is CASSLRGRGDEQYF. The CDR3 DNA is TGTGCCAGCAGTTTAAGGGGCAGGGGGGACGAGCAGTACTTC.

The chain couples TRBV19 to TRBJ1-5; 10 bases map to TRBD1. Trimming at V came to 6 bases and at J to 1 base, leaving 6 bases not matched to a gene. Germline CDR1 LNHDA, CDR2 SQIVND (reference sequence). The CDR3 contains 16 residues. The CDR3 sequence: CASRPDRGISNQPQHF. CDR3 nucleotide sequence: TGTGCCAGTAGACCGGACAGGGGGATAAGCAATCAGCCCCAGCATTTT. Full variable domain (rest looked up from reference TRBV19 and TRBJ1-5): DGGITQSPKYLFRKEGQNVTLSCEQNLNHDAMYWYRQDPGQGLRLIYYSQIVNDFQKGDIAEGYSVSREKKESFPLTVTSAQKNPTAFYLCASRPDRGISNQPQHFGDGTRLSIL.

A few counts support this clone. This chain links TRBV20-1 with TRBJ2-1, with D perhaps TRBD2 (5 bases). Germline CDR1 and CDR2: DFQATT and SNEGSKA (reference sequence). The V gene lost 3 bases and the J gene lost 0 bases, with 12 bases spanning the gap. CDR3 length: 15 residues. The CDR3 is CSASTLAHSYNEQFF. For the CDR3, the DNA is TGCAGTGCTAGTACGCTAGCACACTCCTACAATGAGCAGTTCTTC.

This clone was seen only once. The chain combines TRBV4-1 with TRBJ1-4, with a possible D match to TRBD1 (6 bases). Trimming took 4 bases from V and 1 from J, leaving 13 bases between them. Germline assignment: CDR1 MGHRA and CDR2 YSYEKL. The CDR3 is 16 residues long. CDR3 nucleotides: TGCGCCAGCAGCCGGGACACCGCAGGAACTAATGAAAAACTGTTTTTT. It encodes CASSRDTAGTNEKLFF.

The chain uses TRBV7-9 and TRBJ2-3; 13 positions agree with TRBD2. The CDR3 has 19 amino acids. The germline CDR1 and CDR2 sequences are SEHNR and FQNEAQ (reference sequence). J was trimmed by 0 bases and V by 5 bases; bases with no gene match: 11. In DNA form, the CDR3 reads TGTGCCAGCAGCCGAGGGACTAGCGGGGAACACCCTAGCACAGATACGCAGTATTTT. It yields the protein CASSRGTSGEHPSTDTQYF.

The rearrangement links TRBV3-1 (or the pseudogene TRBV3-2) to TRBJ1-5; D possibly corresponds to TRBD1 (6 bases). V was cut by 1 base and J by 6 bases, with 10 bases left in between. Per the germline V gene, CDR1 is LGHDT and CDR2 is YNNKEL (reference sequence). This CDR3 has 14 amino acids. The CDR3 region is CASSQAGAVQPQHF. In nucleotides, the CDR3 is TGTGCCAGCAGCCAAGCAGGGGCGGTTCAGCCCCAGCATTTT.

The chain has TRBV25-1 and TRBJ1-2; 10 bases are a match to TRBD1. Germline V lookup: CDR1 MGHDK, CDR2 SYGVNS. V lost 4 bases, J lost 5 bases, and 10 bases stayed unmatched. The CDR3 totals 16 residues. The CDR3 protein is CASSALGQGFEYGYTF. The CDR3 DNA follows: TGTGCCAGCAGTGCTCTGGGACAGGGGTTTGAGTATGGCTACACCTTC.

This clone was seen a handful of times. J is TRBJ2-2 and V is TRBV18; tentative D call: TRBD1 (5 bases). CDR3 length: 16 amino acids. Trimming shortened V by 4 bases and J by 4 bases, and 16 bases separated the two germline ends. Germline CDR1 KGHSH, CDR2 LQKENI. The CDR3 reads CASSRGRSSGTGELFF. The CDR3 DNA sequence: TGTGCCAGCTCACGGGGCCGGAGTTCGGGCACCGGGGAGCTGTTTTTT. The whole variable domain, filled in from reference TRBV18 and TRBJ2-2, reads NAGVMQNPRHLVRRRGQEARLRCSPMKGHSHVYWYRQLPEEGLKFMVYLQKENIIDESGMPKERFSAEFPKEGPSILRIQQVVRGDSAAYFCASSRGRSSGTGELFFGEGSRLTVL.

The J gene is TRBJ2-7, the V gene TRBV7-2, with TRBD2 matching 9 bases. From germline, CDR1 is SGHTA and CDR2 FQGNSA. CDR3 length: 14 residues. V dropped 2 bases and J dropped 4; count of bases not matched to a gene: 3. For the CDR3, the DNA is TGTGCCAGCAGCTTACTAGCGGGGCAGTACGAGCAGTACTTC. Amino acid sequence: CASSLLAGQYEQYF. Full variable domain (rest looked up from reference TRBV7-2 and TRBJ2-7): GAGVSQSPSNKVTEKGKDVELRCDPISGHTALYWYRQSLGQGLEFLIYFQGNSAPDKSGLPSDRFSAERTGGSVSTLTIQRTQQEDSAVYLCASSLLAGQYEQYFGPGTRLTVT.

The rearrangement links TRBV2 to TRBJ2-2; TRBD2 might be the D (6 bases). Germline V lookup: CDR1 SNHLY, CDR2 FYNNEI. V was pared by 4 bases and J by 1 base, with 10 bases between. The CDR3 is 15 amino acids. CDR3 region: CASSVLRGNTGELFF. The CDR3 DNA reads TGTGCCAGCAGTGTTCTGCGGGGGAACACCGGGGAGCTGTTTTTT.

V is TRBV14 and J is TRBJ1-2; 10 nucleotides line up with TRBD1. V trimming: 0 bases; J trimming: 0 bases; junction bases outside the gene matches: 10. CDR3 size: 19 residues. Germline values: CDR1 SGHDN, CDR2 FVKESK. The CDR3 coding sequence is TGTGCCAGCAGCCAAGATCTGGGGACAGGGGCCCTATCTAACTATGGCTACACCTTC. Translation: CASSQDLGTGALSNYGYTF.

This sequence joins TRBV19 and TRBJ1-2; tentative D call: TRBD1 (5 bases). With 6 bases removed from V and 3 bases from J, the gap between germline ends came to 20 bases. The CDR3 consists of 16 residues. Germline assignment: CDR1 LNHDA and CDR2 SQIVND (reference sequence). CDR3 DNA: TGTGCCAGTAGGATGACAGAGCTGGGCTATCACTATGGCTACACCTTC. The encoded protein is CASRMTELGYHYGYTF.